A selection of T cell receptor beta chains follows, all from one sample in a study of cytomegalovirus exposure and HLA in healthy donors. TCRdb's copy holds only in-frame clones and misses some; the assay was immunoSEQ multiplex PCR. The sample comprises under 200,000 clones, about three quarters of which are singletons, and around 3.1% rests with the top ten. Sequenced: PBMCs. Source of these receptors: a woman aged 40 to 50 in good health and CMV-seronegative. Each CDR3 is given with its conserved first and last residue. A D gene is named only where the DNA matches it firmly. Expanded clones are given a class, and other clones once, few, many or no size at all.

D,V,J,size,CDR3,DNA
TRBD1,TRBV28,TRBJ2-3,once,CASSGDRLSTDTQYF,TGTGCCAGCAGTGGGGACAGGTTGAGCACAGATACGCAGTATTTT
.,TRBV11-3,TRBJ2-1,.,CASSVGDSGVPYNEQFF,TGTGCCAGCAGCGTAGGGGATTCGGGGGTACCCTACAATGAGCAGTTCTTC
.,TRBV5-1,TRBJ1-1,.,CASSTQGWGTEAFF,TGCGCCAGCAGTACTCAGGGGTGGGGGACTGAAGCTTTCTTT
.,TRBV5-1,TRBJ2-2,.,CASSLTYRNTGELFF,TGCGCCAGCAGCTTGACTTACCGGAACACCGGGGAGCTGTTTTTT
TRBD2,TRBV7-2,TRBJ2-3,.,CASSLDSAGGLDTQYF,TGTGCCAGCAGCTTAGATTCAGCGGGGGGTTTAGATACGCAGTATTTT
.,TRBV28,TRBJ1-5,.,CASTLPGVAQPQHF,TGTGCCAGCACCCTCCCAGGGGTAGCTCAGCCCCAGCATTTT
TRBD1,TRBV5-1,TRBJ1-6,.,CASSLGGQGGSSPLHF,TGCGCCAGCAGCTTGGGGGGACAGGGTGGCAGTTCACCCCTCCACTTT
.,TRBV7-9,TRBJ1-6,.,CASSFGQNNSPLHF,TGTGCCAGCAGCTTCGGACAGAATAATTCACCCCTCCACTTT
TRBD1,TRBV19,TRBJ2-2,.,CATSGTGSGELFF,TGTGCCACCTCCGGGACAGGGTCCGGGGAGCTGTTTTTT
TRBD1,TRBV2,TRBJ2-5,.,CASSGRGPGTQYF,TGTGCCAGCAGTGGCAGGGGGCCGGGGACCCAGTACTTC
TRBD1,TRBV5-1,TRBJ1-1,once,CASTSGTGGYTEAFF,TGCGCCAGCACCTCCGGGACAGGGGGTTATACTGAAGCTTTCTTT